These 17 T cell receptor beta chains originate from one sample sequenced in a study of control samples from healthy donors and cancer patients. Measured with immunoSEQ multiplex PCR; TCRdb has only the in-frame clones, and not every one. The sample comprises almost 90,000 clones, around 86% of which are singletons, and about 21% rests with the top ten. The sample taken for sequencing was blood. The origin of the receptors is a man between 25 and 39 years old in good health.

This clone was recorded once. The gene calls are TRBV7-9 and TRBJ2-3; 7 bases align to TRBD2. Germline loops: CDR1 SEHNR, CDR2 FQNEAQ (reference sequence). The CDR3 is 13 amino acids. V gave up 4 bases and J gave up 5 bases; unmatched junction bases: 3. CDR3 nucleotides: TGTGCCAGCAGCTCCCGGGGGGAAGATACGCAGTATTTT. Residues: CASSSRGEDTQYF.

The rearrangement uses TRBV7-8 and TRBJ1-5, with a weak D call TRBD1 (6 bases). V was pared by 5 bases and J by 0 bases, with 14 bases between. Germline lookup yields CDR1 SGHVS and CDR2 FQNEAQ. CDR3 length: 16 residues. The CDR3 DNA follows: TGTGCCAGCAGCCTTCAGGGGAAATATAGCAATCAGCCCCAGCATTTT. It is translated as CASSLQGKYSNQPQHF.

This rearrangement joins TRBV5-6 to TRBJ2-3, with 8 bases lining up with TRBD2. V lost 0 bases, J lost 5 bases, and 14 bases stayed unmatched. Germline loops: CDR1 SGHDT, CDR2 YYEEEE. This CDR3 has 18 amino acids. CDR3 DNA sequence: TGTGCCAGCAGCTTGGGTCTCAGGACTAGCCTCGGAGTAGATACGCAGTATTTT. It translates to CASSLGLRTSLGVDTQYF.

The chain has TRBV30 and TRBJ1-1; 7 nucleotides line up with TRBD1. There are 15 residues in the CDR3. J gave up 1 base and V 4 bases, and 9 bases lay outside the gene matches. Germline-derived CDR1 and CDR2 are GTSNPN and SVGIG (reference sequence). This CDR3 reads CAWTSYRGRNTEAFF. CDR3 bases: TGTGCCTGGACATCCTACAGGGGTAGGAACACTGAAGCTTTCTTT.

This chain connects TRBV18 to TRBJ2-5; a possible D gene is TRBD1 (6 bases). The length of the CDR3 is 13 residues. V gave up 6 bases and J gave up 5 bases, with 13 bases separating them. From germline, CDR1 is KGHSH and CDR2 LQKENI. The CDR3, as DNA: TGTGCCAGCTCCCAACAGGGTGTGGAGACCCAGTACTTC. This sequence encodes CASSQQGVETQYF.

V and J are TRBV11-2 and TRBJ2-1; D is ambiguous. V lost 6 bases and J 10 bases, leaving 10 bases between the germline ends. Germline lookup yields CDR1 SGHAT and CDR2 FQNNGV. The CDR3 contains 11 residues. The CDR3 loop reads CASSSYGEQFF. The CDR3 nucleotides are TGTGCCAGCAGTTCCTATGGGGAGCAGTTCTTC.

V is TRBV30 and J is TRBJ1-1; tentatively, D is TRBD1 (5 bases). Germline V gene sequence: CDR1 GTSNPN, CDR2 SVGIG (reference sequence). The germline V and J ends were trimmed by 7 bases and 4 bases, with 7 bases remaining between them. This CDR3 is built from 10 residues. The chain's CDR3 is CASGGTEAFF. The CDR3 coding sequence is TGTGCCTCCGGGGGCACTGAAGCTTTCTTT.

The chain employs TRBV24-1 and TRBJ1-2; a possible D gene is TRBD1 (5 bases). Germline CDR1 and CDR2: KGHDR and SFDVKD. V lost 6 bases to trimming and J lost 10 bases, with 17 bases between them. The CDR3 is made up of 13 amino acids. CDR3 residues: CATSTGTSEDYTF. As DNA, the CDR3 is TGTGCCACCAGTACCGGGACCTCCGAAGACTACACCTTC.

The sample holds a few counts of this clone. The chain has TRBV6-5 and TRBJ1-3; D not resolved. The germline V and J ends were trimmed by 8 bases and 12 bases, with 17 bases remaining between them. The CDR3 loop spans 12 amino acids. Germline values: CDR1 MNHEY, CDR2 SVGAGI. The CDR3 sequence is CASGTSVLDIYF. The CDR3 nucleotides are TGTGCCAGCGGAACCTCGGTCCTGGACATATATTTT.

J is TRBJ1-2 and V is TRBV28, with no clear D. Trimming left V 8 bases short and J 0 bases short, with 7 bases between. Germline CDR1 and CDR2: MDHEN and SYDVKM. CDR3 length equals 12 residues. This chain's CDR3 is CASGPSNYGYTF. Here the CDR3 DNA reads TGTGCCAGCGGCCCATCTAACTATGGCTACACCTTC.

The rearrangement uses TRBV5-4 and TRBJ2-7; tentative D call: TRBD2 (6 bases). CDR3 size: 16 residues. Trimming left V 0 bases short and J 0 bases short, with 13 bases between. Germline V gene lookup returns CDR1 SGHNT and CDR2 YYREEE (reference sequence). The CDR3 region is CASSLGGGDFSYEQYF. Here the CDR3 DNA reads TGTGCCAGCAGCTTGGGAGGTGGGGACTTCTCCTACGAGCAGTACTTC.

The chain combines TRBV3-1 (or the pseudogene TRBV3-2) with TRBJ1-1; D is uncertain. The ends were cut back, 0 bases at V and 1 base at J, with 6 bases in the middle. This CDR3 spans 14 amino acids. Germline values: CDR1 LGHDT, CDR2 YNNKEL (reference sequence). CDR3 coding DNA: TGTGCCAGCAGCCAAGAATACGGGAACACTGAAGCTTTCTTT. Protein sequence: CASSQEYGNTEAFF.

J is TRBJ1-1 and V is TRBV9, with 7 bases lining up with TRBD1. V dropped 0 bases and J dropped 4; count of bases not matched to a gene: 3. The length of the CDR3 is 14 residues. Germline loops: CDR1 SGDLS, CDR2 YYNGEE. The CDR3 DNA sequence: TGTGCCAGCAGCGTAGCGCACAGGGGCACTGAAGCTTTCTTT. Amino acids: CASSVAHRGTEAFF.

The chain recombines TRBV11-2 with TRBJ1-5, with a possible D match to TRBD1 (5 bases). Deletions cut 3 bases from V and 0 bases from J, with 9 bases between. This CDR3 contains 15 residues. Germline V gives CDR1 SGHAT, CDR2 FQNNGV. The CDR3 here is CASSFDSYSNQPQHF. CDR3 coding DNA: TGTGCCAGCAGCTTCGACAGCTATAGCAATCAGCCCCAGCATTTT.

A few counts support this clone. The gene calls are TRBV4-1 and TRBJ2-6; D not certain. This CDR3 has 15 residues. The V gene's germline CDR1 is MGHRA and CDR2 YSYEKL. V lost 1 base and J 0 bases, leaving 4 bases between the germline ends. CDR3 DNA sequence: TGCGCCAGCAGCCAAGGACACTCTGGGGCCAACGTCCTGACTTTC. Translated: CASSQGHSGANVLTF.

CDR3 coding DNA: TGTGCCAGTAGTATTTGGGCAGAACTTGGCTACACCTTC. Protein sequence: CASSIWAELGYTF. V and J are TRBV19 and TRBJ1-2; no clear D. From germline, CDR1 is LNHDA and CDR2 SQIVND (reference sequence). The CDR3 length is 13 residues. Deletions cut 3 bases from V and 7 bases from J, with 12 bases between. The entire variable domain, with the rest obtained from reference TRBV19 and TRBJ1-2, is as follows: DGGITQSPKYLFRKEGQNVTLSCEQNLNHDAMYWYRQDPGQGLRLIYYSQIVNDFQKGDIAEGYSVSREKKESFPLTVTSAQKNPTAFYLCASSIWAELGYTFGSGTRLTVV.

The V call is TRBV19, the J call TRBJ2-2; D is perhaps TRBD1 (5 bases). The germline V gene encodes CDR1 LNHDA and CDR2 SQIVND (reference sequence). This CDR3 is built from 17 residues. V was shortened by 8 bases and J by 1 base, with 20 bases between the two germline ends. DNA for the CDR3: TGTGCCAGTTCGAGACGCAGGGTAAAGGGGAACACCGGGGAGCTGTTTTTT. Translation gives CASSRRRVKGNTGELFF.